This T cell receptor (beta chain) was sequenced during a study of control samples from healthy donors and cancer patients. The CDR3 is 18 residues long. Germline V gene lookup returns CDR1 SQVTM and CDR2 ANQGSEA. Trimming shortened V by 5 bases and J by 4 bases, and 29 bases separated the two germline ends. Sequencing used immunoSEQ multiplex PCR; TCRdb keeps in-frame clones, though not all of them. The sample records some 90,000 clones, about 85% being singletons. The chain is built from TRBV29-1 and TRBJ1-2; weak D call: TRBD1 (5 bases). The TCR originated in a woman aged 45-60 years in good health. The sample taken for sequencing was blood. DNA for the CDR3: TGCAGCGTTTCTTGGAACCGGGACGCCCTCCCCTCTGGCTATGGCTACACCTTC. This encodes CSVSWNRDALPSGYGYTF.